Only one count was recorded for the clone carrying this T cell receptor beta chain. The antigen remains unidentified. On sorted subsets, replicate PCRs used about 200 ng DNA, or 27,000 or so T cell genomes. The protocol was immunoSEQ multiplex PCR, while the TCRdb copy is restricted to in-frame clones and leaves out a portion. The sample shows about 2.5 million clones, about nine tenths of them seen only once. The data were obtained in a study of shared clonotypes between healthy human individuals. Regarding the study as a whole: The study found roughly 5% of naive CD4 clonotypes shared across several donors.

Trimming pared 4 bases from V and 4 bases from J, leaving 11 bases between. There are 14 residues in the CDR3. Germline V gene data show CDR1 as LNHDA and CDR2 as SQIVND (reference sequence). Material: naive CD4+ T cells from PBMCs. Specified subset: CD45RA+ positively selected. The clonotype originates from a man younger than 35 in good health. Some clones in this sample may be carry-over from other donors' samples. V and J are TRBV19 and TRBJ2-1; no definite D call. CDR3 loop: CASSTALPYNEQFF. CDR3 bases: TGTGCCAGTAGTACGGCACTGCCATACAATGAGCAGTTCTTC.